This paragraph covers one T cell receptor (beta chain) sequence. The data belong to a study of blood T cell repertoires in COVID-19. Study background: COVID-19 samples collected from the United States, Italy and Spain covered acute and convalescent phases. PBMCs, B-cell-depleted T cells, or T cells were the source of the cDNA or gDNA that made up the material.

The CDR3 is 15 amino acids. Trimming stripped 2 bases from V and 0 bases from J, with 8 bases between. Per the original data handling: Amplification with reference gene primers provided the estimates of nucleated cell counts. Generated by immunoSEQ multiplex PCR, the TCRdb table keeps only in-frame clones and is missing some. The V and J calls and the clone size are those of that table, but D and trimming were determined from the DNA. The repertoire consists of 50,000 or so clones, with approximately 80% occurring once and the leading ten covering around 20%. The V gene is TRBV23-1, the J gene TRBJ1-5; D gene ambiguous. TRBV23-1 counts as an open reading frame of uncertain function. The TCR comes from a human donor with active or convalescent COVID-19. The donor label of this sample is uncertain. The sequencing sample was made of peripheral blood. Here the CDR3 reads CASSQPDHSNQPQHF. DNA for the CDR3: TGCGCCAGCAGTCAACCAGATCATAGCAATCAGCCCCAGCATTTT.